Listed below are T cell receptor beta chains from one sample, sequenced in a study of blood T cell repertoires in COVID-19. Assay: immunoSEQ multiplex PCR; the TCRdb copy retains only in-frame clones and omits some. In the table there are hundreds of thousands of clones, 80% to 90% of which are singletons. Sequenced: PBMCs or T cells enriched from blood (not recorded which). These receptors all stem from a woman younger than 35 who had recovered from COVID-19. CDR3s include the opening cysteine and the closing phenylalanine or tryptophan. A D gene is named only where the DNA matches it firmly.

V	length	D	J	CDR3
TRBV5-1	17	TRBD1	TRBJ1-2	CASSSSAYSQGARGYTF
TRBV7-3	13	.	TRBJ1-2	CASSLSRGAGYTF
TRBV9	15	.	TRBJ2-1	CASSPGTPLYNEQFF
TRBV7-9	11	.	TRBJ1-2	CASSLSGGYTF
TRBV4-1	16	.	TRBJ1-6	CASSQYRDIAHSPLHF
TRBV4-1	16	TRBD1	TRBJ2-7	CASSASGTGVGYEQYF
TRBV2	14	TRBD1	TRBJ2-4	CASRRTGGKNIQYF
TRBV5-4	13	TRBD2	TRBJ2-1	CASSEGTTGEQFF
TRBV29-1	11	.	TRBJ1-1	CSATQDTEAFF
TRBV19	13	TRBD1	TRBJ1-1	CATSTGLSSEAFF
TRBV4-1	13	.	TRBJ1-5	CASSQYGGQPQHF
TRBV30	16	TRBD2	TRBJ2-2	CAWSGLAGGITGELFF
TRBV5-1	15	TRBD1	TRBJ1-2	CASPAWDRGNYGYTF
TRBV2	16	TRBD2	TRBJ2-5	CASSERSSGGQETQYF
TRBV6-6	14	.	TRBJ2-5	CASSYSSAQETQYF
TRBV30	16	.	TRBJ1-2	CAWSPPWQAQGYGYTF
TRBV27	16	TRBD1	TRBJ1-5	CASSLSGGGINQPQHF